This T cell receptor (beta chain) was retrieved from a study of monozygotic twins with inflammatory bowel disease. Each sample's cDNA came from eight separate reactions. TCRdb reworked the 5' RACE reads into one entry per CDR3 protein, no DNA. Recorded here are some 150,000 distinct CDR3 sequences; the top ten clones represent 1% to 1.5%. Concerning this clonotype itself: What it recognizes is unknown.

The study's findings and limits: Support was absent for any single strong signal or clonotype linked to IBD.

The CDR3 sequence is 14 residues long. Germline V lookup: CDR1 LNHDA, CDR2 SQIVND (reference sequence). Investigators pulled total RNA out of whole blood and did not sort T cells. Sequencing was performed on blood. The chain couples TRBV19 to TRBJ2-7. This receptor was taken from a human donor with ulcerative colitis or Crohn's disease, or a healthy co-twin of an affected twin (not recorded which). The CDR3 sequence is CASSSVPTSYEQYF.